This T cell receptor beta chain was sequenced for a study of monozygotic twins with inflammatory bowel disease. In germline, CDR1 is SGHTA, CDR2 FQGNSA. This CDR3 region has 13 residues. There were approximately 3,800 ng of total RNA used for each TCR library. After re-calling the 5' RACE reads, TCRdb lists one entry per CDR3 protein, DNA absent. This sample's table reports some 170,000 distinct CDR3 sequences. The chain links TRBV7-2 to TRBJ1-2. The sequence was collected from a human donor with ulcerative colitis or Crohn's disease, or a healthy co-twin of an affected twin (not recorded which). Sequenced sample: blood. CDR3 sequence: CASSFRINYGYTF.